This TCR beta chain was documented in a study of T cells expressing NK-cell markers. About the research overall: Repertoires of TCR beta were obtained from T cells sorted as CD3+CD56+NKG2C+, CD3+CD56+NKG2C- and CD3+CD56-NKG2C+. Study results and limitations: Of the CD8+ T cell pool in 5 to 7 donors, roughly 1.0-7.5% was accounted for by dominant NKG2C+ clonotypes.

TCRdb reprocessed the 5' RACE reads and stores each CDR3 protein as one record, lacking DNA. Here the sample table reports roughly 180,000 distinct CDR3 sequences. Concerning this clonotype itself: The target antigen is unknown.

Germline values: CDR1 MGHRA, CDR2 YSYEKL. The CDR3 covers 19 residues. The sequencing input was blood T cells: a sorted CD56 or NKG2C T cell subset, CD4+ or CD8+ T cells, or bulk PBMC T cells (not recorded which). The sequence derives from a woman between 18 and 69 years old in good health. The gene calls are TRBV4-1 and TRBJ2-2; TCRdb names TRBD1, which stays unverified in the absence of DNA. The CDR3 loop is CASSQAFPPGWGFTGELFF.